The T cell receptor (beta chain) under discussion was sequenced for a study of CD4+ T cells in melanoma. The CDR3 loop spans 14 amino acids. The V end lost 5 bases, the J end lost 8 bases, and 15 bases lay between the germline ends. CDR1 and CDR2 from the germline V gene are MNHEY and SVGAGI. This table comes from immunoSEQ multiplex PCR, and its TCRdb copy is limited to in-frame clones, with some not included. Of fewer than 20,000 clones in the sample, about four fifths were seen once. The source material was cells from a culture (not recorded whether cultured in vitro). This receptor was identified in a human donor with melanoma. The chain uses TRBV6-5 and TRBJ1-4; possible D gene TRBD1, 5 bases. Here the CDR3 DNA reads TGTGCCAGCAGTCCCGATGGGGGGAGGGAAAAACTGTTTTTT. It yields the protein CASSPDGGREKLFF.